The 21 T cell receptor beta chains listed next were all sequenced from one sample in a study of T cell responses to AZD1222 COVID-19 vaccine. The method was immunoSEQ multiplex PCR; TCRdb's version includes in-frame clones alone and lacks a portion of them. Here the sample spans about 150,000 clones, about 91% being singletons. Material: peripheral blood, obtained on day 0 of AZD1222 vaccination. All receptors derive from an adult in good health.

Of note for this clone: This sample also contains other DNA sequences that code for the same CDR3. V usage is TRBV5-1 and J usage is TRBJ2-2; D not resolved. Germline assignment: CDR1 SGHRS and CDR2 YFSETQ. Trimming pared 0 bases from V and 6 bases from J, leaving 3 bases between. This CDR3 is 12 amino acids long. DNA of the CDR3: TGCGCCAGCAGCTTGGGCGCCGGGGAGCTGTTTTTT. Encoded protein: CASSLGAGELFF.

The chain carries TRBV19 and TRBJ1-6; TRBD1 matches 8 bases. The CDR3 runs 15 residues. V lost 1 base, J lost 9 bases, and 5 bases stayed unmatched. Germline V gives CDR1 LNHDA, CDR2 SQIVND (reference sequence). CDR3 sequence reads: CASSIGTGYRSPLHF. In DNA form, the CDR3 reads TGTGCCAGTAGTATAGGGACAGGGTATCGTTCACCCCTCCACTTT.

V gene TRBV7-2 combines with J gene TRBJ1-1; D remains unclear. Trimming stripped 1 base from V and 0 bases from J, with 6 bases between. CDR1 is SGHTA, CDR2 FQGNSA, per germline. This CDR3 is built from 14 residues. The CDR3 reads CASSLVSVNTEAFF. CDR3 coding DNA: TGTGCCAGCAGCTTAGTGTCCGTGAACACTGAAGCTTTCTTT.

The rearrangement joins TRBV6-5 to TRBJ1-1; D is perhaps TRBD1 (5 bases). This CDR3 comprises 13 residues. CDR1 and CDR2 from the germline V gene are MNHEY and SVGAGI. The germline V and J ends were trimmed by 6 bases and 6 bases, with 14 bases remaining between them. As DNA, the CDR3 is TGTGCCAGCAGCCCCAATTGGGGCTCTGAAGCTTTCTTT. Protein product: CASSPNWGSEAFF.

This chain joins TRBV7-2 and TRBJ2-3; 10 bases are shared with TRBD2. The V gene end was trimmed by 5 bases and the J gene end by 4 bases; junction bases not matched to a gene: 6. The CDR3 is 15 residues long. Germline V lookup: CDR1 SGHTA, CDR2 FQGNSA. The CDR3 nucleotides are TGTGCCAGCAGCCGTGAGCGGGGGGGGGCAGATACGCAGTATTTT. Residues: CASSRERGGADTQYF.

The chain couples TRBV19 to TRBJ2-1; 14 bases fit TRBD2. Germline-derived CDR1 and CDR2 are LNHDA and SQIVND (reference sequence). V lost 1 base, J lost 7 bases, and 9 bases stayed unmatched. The CDR3 sequence is 18 residues long. The CDR3 region is CASSIVRFGTSGRNEQFF. The DNA of the CDR3 is TGTGCCAGTAGTATAGTACGATTTGGGACTAGCGGGAGAAATGAGCAGTTCTTC.

The J gene is TRBJ1-6, the V gene TRBV10-3; 9 bases line up with TRBD1. V was clipped by 0 bases and J by 7 bases; unmatched bases: 4. CDR3 length equals 16 residues. Per germline, CDR1 ENHRY and CDR2 SYGVKD. CDR3 nucleotide sequence: TGTGCCATCAGTGAGTCTTCCGGGACAGGGAATTCACCCCTCCACTTT. Translated, it gives CAISESSGTGNSPLHF.

This chain links TRBV5-5 with TRBJ1-1; 10 bases agree with TRBD1. The germline V gene has CDR1 SGHKS and CDR2 YYEKEE (reference sequence). Germline trimming cut 2 bases from V and 0 bases from J; bases unmatched to any gene: 4. This CDR3 has 16 residues. The CDR3 DNA reads TGTGCCAGCAGCTTCGACAGGGGGCGAATGAACACTGAAGCTTTCTTT. Translation: CASSFDRGRMNTEAFF.

This clone showed up just once. The chain employs TRBV5-1 and TRBJ2-1; D unclear. Germline V gives CDR1 SGHRS, CDR2 YFSETQ. The V gene lost 2 bases and the J gene lost 0 bases, with 9 bases spanning the gap. The CDR3 extends over 15 amino acids. The CDR3 DNA follows: TGCGCCAGCAGCTTAGAACAGAGCTCCTACAATGAGCAGTTCTTC. It codes for CASSLEQSSYNEQFF.

The chain links TRBV11-2 to TRBJ2-1; possible D gene TRBD2, 6 bases. The CDR3 totals 17 residues. V gave up 4 bases and J gave up 4 bases, with 20 bases separating them. Per germline, CDR1 SGHAT and CDR2 FQNNGV. For the CDR3, the DNA is TGTGCCAGCAGCTCCCGGGGCGGGACCATTTTATACAATGAGCAGTTCTTC. Its translation: CASSSRGGTILYNEQFF.

The gene calls are TRBV10-3 and TRBJ2-1; D not resolved. Looked up from germline, CDR1 is ENHRY and CDR2 is SYGVKD. This CDR3 spans 11 amino acids. Trimming stripped 6 bases from V and 5 bases from J, with 5 bases between. CDR3 coding DNA: TGTGCCATCAGCCGGGACAATGAGCAGTTCTTC. It encodes CAISRDNEQFF.

The chain has TRBV5-1 and TRBJ2-7; D uncertain. Trimming removed 0 bases from V and 7 bases from J, with 8 bases in between. This CDR3 has 12 amino acids. CDR1 is SGHRS and CDR2 is YFSETQ in the germline V gene. The CDR3 DNA sequence: TGCGCCAGCAGCTTGGAACAGCGAGAGCAGTACTTC. Translated, it gives CASSLEQREQYF.

The chain links TRBV19 to TRBJ2-7, with a tentative D call TRBD1 (6 bases). V lost 5 bases and J 2 bases, leaving 16 bases between the germline ends. The length of the CDR3 is 15 residues. Per the germline V gene, CDR1 is LNHDA and CDR2 is SQIVND (reference sequence). Here the CDR3 DNA reads TGTGCCAGTAGTCGACCAGGGGCTGGGGCCTACGAGCAGTACTTC. This translates into CASSRPGAGAYEQYF.

This clone was counted once. The gene calls are TRBV7-2 and TRBJ2-7; TRBD2 matches at 8 bases. V lost 3 bases, J lost 2 bases, and 3 bases stayed unmatched. This CDR3 has 14 residues. The V gene's germline CDR1 is SGHTA and CDR2 FQGNSA. Here the CDR3 DNA reads TGTGCCAGCAGCTTCGGACTAGCAGCCTACGAGCAGTACTTC. Residues: CASSFGLAAYEQYF. Complete variable domain (other parts from reference TRBV7-2 and TRBJ2-7): GAGVSQSPSNKVTEKGKDVELRCDPISGHTALYWYRQSLGQGLEFLIYFQGNSAPDKSGLPSDRFSAERTGGSVSTLTIQRTQQEDSAVYLCASSFGLAAYEQYFGPGTRLTVT.

This chain connects TRBV10-3 to TRBJ2-1, with 9 bases lining up with TRBD2. The CDR3 loop spans 16 amino acids. V was clipped by 1 base and J by 6 bases; unmatched bases: 7. Germline CDR1 is ENHRY and CDR2 is SYGVKD. In DNA, the CDR3 is TGTGCCATCAGTGAGTTGGCTAGCGGGGACGTCAATGAGCAGTTCTTC. Protein: CAISELASGDVNEQFF.

The CDR3: CAIRDQGVNQPQHF. The CDR3 DNA is TGTGCCATCAGGGACCAGGGGGTGAATCAGCCCCAGCATTTT. This chain uses TRBV10-3 with TRBJ1-5, with TRBD1 identical over 7 bases. CDR1 is ENHRY and CDR2 is SYGVKD in the germline V gene. CDR3 length: 14 residues. J lost 4 bases, V lost 6 bases, and 6 bases had no gene match.

The chain links TRBV6-5 to TRBJ2-2; 11 bases line up with TRBD1. Trimming took 4 bases from V and 5 from J; bases not matched to a gene: 3. The CDR3 has 15 residues. The germline V gene has CDR1 MNHEY and CDR2 SVGAGI. CDR3: CASSWDRGKTGELFF. The CDR3 DNA reads as TGTGCCAGCAGTTGGGACAGGGGGAAAACCGGGGAGCTGTTTTTT.

This chain joins TRBV12-3 or TRBV12-4 and TRBJ1-2; D remains ambiguous. This CDR3 comprises 13 residues. V was clipped by 6 bases and J by 2 bases, with 10 bases between them. The CDR3: CASRSEVNYGYTF. In DNA form, the CDR3 reads TGTGCCAGCAGGTCTGAGGTGAACTATGGCTACACCTTC.

The V call is TRBV12-3 or TRBV12-4, the J call TRBJ1-5; no clear D. V lost 3 bases and J lost 7, with 7 bases in between. The CDR3 consists of 12 residues. Written as DNA, the CDR3 is TGTGCCAGCAGTTTGGCCCTCCAGCCCCAGCATTTT. Protein sequence: CASSLALQPQHF.

V is TRBV2 and J is TRBJ2-3; D ambiguous. The CDR3 has 14 residues. Germline V CDR1 and CDR2: SNHLY, FYNNEI. With 4 bases removed from V and 0 bases from J, the gap between germline ends came to 8 bases. The CDR3 bases are TGTGCCAGCAGTGCCTTCGTGAGCACAGATACGCAGTATTTT. This gives the protein CASSAFVSTDTQYF.

The chain employs TRBV11-3 and TRBJ1-6; TRBD1 matches 7 bases. Trimming at V came to 3 bases and at J to 6 bases, leaving 11 bases not matched to a gene. The germline CDR1 and CDR2 sequences are SGHNT and YENEEA. This CDR3 has 17 amino acids. The CDR3 loop reads CASSFSSLQGSNSPLHF. The CDR3 DNA reads TGTGCCAGCAGCTTCTCATCCCTACAGGGGAGTAATTCACCCCTCCACTTT.